What follows describes a single TCR beta chain. The target antigen is unknown. Sequenced by immunoSEQ multiplex PCR; TCRdb stores in-frame clones only, minus some. Found here are around 120,000 clones, less than 90% of them singletons; the top ten hold 7.5% to 9%. The trim removed 3 bases at V and 0 bases at J, leaving 9 bases unmatched. This CDR3 spans 18 amino acids. Germline V lookup: CDR1 LNHDA, CDR2 SQIVND (reference sequence). This entry belongs to a study of identifying expanded T cells in peripheral blood. Study-wide results and caveats: Approximately two-week clone count variance significantly increased as total template count grew.

During the collection period, no donor immune events like infections were recorded. The sequencing sample was made of blood. The receptor's source is a person between 18 and 75 years old in good health. The rearrangement links TRBV19 to TRBJ1-5; TRBD1 matches at 9 bases. The CDR3 DNA sequence: TGTGCCAGTAGTATCCAAGGGACAGGGCTCTATAGCAATCAGCCCCAGCATTTT. Amino acid sequence: CASSIQGTGLYSNQPQHF. The complete variable domain, with remaining parts taken from reference TRBV19 and TRBJ1-5, reads DGGITQSPKYLFRKEGQNVTLSCEQNLNHDAMYWYRQDPGQGLRLIYYSQIVNDFQKGDIAEGYSVSREKKESFPLTVTSAQKNPTAFYLCASSIQGTGLYSNQPQHFGDGTRLSIL.